These 5 T cell receptor beta chains were sequenced from one sample in a study of STAT5B mutations in CD4+ large granular lymphocyte leukemia (dated by TCRdb to the early 2020s). Library generation was performed with the immunoSEQ multiplex PCR assay. The clones in this table, taken by TCRdb from immuneACCESS, are in-frame only. Not every clone is retained; where verified, under half of the shortfall comes from an unresolved V gene, and the cause of the rest is unknown. The sample yields 30,000 to 40,000 clones; 69% were counted once. The biggest ten clones account for less than 3% of the sample. The sample taken for sequencing was CD4+ T cells from blood buffy coats. The receptors shown here come from a human donor in good health.

This clone has more than one count but fewer than ten. V is TRBV18 and J is TRBJ1-1; 8 bases line up with TRBD1. V shed 6 bases, J shed 5 bases, and the junction held 8 bases outside the gene matches. CDR1 is KGHSH and CDR2 is LQKENI in the germline V gene. The CDR3 is 14 amino acids. CDR3 protein: CASSLGTGLTEAFF. The CDR3 DNA follows: TGTGCCAGCTCCCTCGGGACAGGACTAACTGAAGCTTTCTTT.

The rearrangement joins TRBV6-5 to TRBJ2-4, with D hard to call. The CDR3 length is 16 residues. V was trimmed by 4 bases and J by 1 base, leaving 14 bases between them. Germline CDR1 is MNHEY and CDR2 is SVGAGI. The CDR3 here is CASSSPMDSAKNIQYF. CDR3 coding DNA: TGTGCCAGCAGTTCCCCCATGGATTCCGCCAAAAACATTCAGTACTTC.

This chain connects TRBV5-4 to TRBJ2-4, with D hard to call. The CDR3 is made up of 13 amino acids. Per the germline V gene, CDR1 is SGHNT and CDR2 is YYREEE (reference sequence). Trimming cost V 1 base and J 6 bases, with 8 bases left between them. CDR3 amino acids: CASSLSQRNIQYF. Written as DNA, the CDR3 is TGTGCCAGCAGCTTGTCACAACGAAACATTCAGTACTTC.

The chain carries TRBV29-1 and TRBJ2-4, with D unresolved. Germline-derived CDR1 and CDR2 are SQVTM and ANQGSEA. The CDR3 loop spans 12 amino acids. V gave up 7 bases and J gave up 0 bases, with 7 bases separating them. The CDR3 region is CSAILAKNIQYF. DNA for the CDR3: TGCAGCGCGATTCTAGCCAAAAACATTCAGTACTTC.

CDR3 residues: CASSQDPGLGTEAFF. DNA for the CDR3: TGTGCCAGCAGCCAAGATCCGGGTTTGGGCACTGAAGCTTTCTTT. The chain joins TRBV4-2 to TRBJ1-1; D remains unclear. The CDR3 extends over 15 amino acids. V was cut by 0 bases and J by 4 bases, with 12 bases left in between. Germline CDR1 reads LGHNA; CDR2 reads YNFKEQ.